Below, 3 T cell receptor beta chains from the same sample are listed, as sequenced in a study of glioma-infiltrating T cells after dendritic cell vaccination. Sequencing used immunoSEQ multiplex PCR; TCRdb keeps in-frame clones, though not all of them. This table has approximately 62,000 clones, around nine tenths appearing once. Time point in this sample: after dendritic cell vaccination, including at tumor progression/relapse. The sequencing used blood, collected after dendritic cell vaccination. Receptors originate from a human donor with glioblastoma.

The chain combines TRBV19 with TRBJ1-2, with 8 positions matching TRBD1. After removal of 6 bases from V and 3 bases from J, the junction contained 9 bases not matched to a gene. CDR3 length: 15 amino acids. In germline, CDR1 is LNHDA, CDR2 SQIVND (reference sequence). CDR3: CASSSDRGQHYGYTF. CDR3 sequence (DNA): TGTGCCAGTAGCTCCGACAGGGGCCAGCACTATGGCTACACCTTC. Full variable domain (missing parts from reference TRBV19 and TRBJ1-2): DGGITQSPKYLFRKEGQNVTLSCEQNLNHDAMYWYRQDPGQGLRLIYYSQIVNDFQKGDIAEGYSVSREKKESFPLTVTSAQKNPTAFYLCASSSDRGQHYGYTFGSGTRLTVV.

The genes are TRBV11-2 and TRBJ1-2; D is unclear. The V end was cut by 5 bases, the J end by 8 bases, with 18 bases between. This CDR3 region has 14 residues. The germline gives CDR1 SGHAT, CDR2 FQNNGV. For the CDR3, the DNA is TGTGCCAGCAGCCCCCCTGGAGTCCCGGTCGGCTACACCTTC. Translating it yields CASSPPGVPVGYTF.

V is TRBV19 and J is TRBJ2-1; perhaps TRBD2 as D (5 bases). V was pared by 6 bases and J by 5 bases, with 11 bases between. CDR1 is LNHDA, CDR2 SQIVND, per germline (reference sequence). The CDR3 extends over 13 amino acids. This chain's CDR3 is CASSAEADNEQFF. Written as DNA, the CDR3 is TGTGCCAGTAGCGCCGAAGCGGACAATGAGCAGTTCTTC.